This T cell receptor beta chain was identified during a study of technical replicates of blood from several donors. Regarding this clone: Other DNA sequences of this sample code for an identical CDR3.

Assay used: immunoSEQ multiplex PCR; TCRdb lists only in-frame clones, some missing. The table includes approximately 74,000 clones, approximately 88% detected once. V lost 4 bases to trimming and J lost 4 bases; unmatched junction nucleotides: 5. CDR3 length: 15 amino acids. The germline gives CDR1 SGHTA, CDR2 FQGNSA. Sequencing was done on a sample of PBMCs. The chain uses TRBV7-2 and TRBJ2-3, with 10 bases aligning to TRBD2. The receptor was isolated from a human donor in good health. Some clones in this sample may be carry-over from other donors' samples. The CDR3 is CASSSLAGAPDTQYF. As DNA, the CDR3 is TGTGCCAGCAGCTCTCTAGCGGGAGCGCCAGATACGCAGTATTTT.